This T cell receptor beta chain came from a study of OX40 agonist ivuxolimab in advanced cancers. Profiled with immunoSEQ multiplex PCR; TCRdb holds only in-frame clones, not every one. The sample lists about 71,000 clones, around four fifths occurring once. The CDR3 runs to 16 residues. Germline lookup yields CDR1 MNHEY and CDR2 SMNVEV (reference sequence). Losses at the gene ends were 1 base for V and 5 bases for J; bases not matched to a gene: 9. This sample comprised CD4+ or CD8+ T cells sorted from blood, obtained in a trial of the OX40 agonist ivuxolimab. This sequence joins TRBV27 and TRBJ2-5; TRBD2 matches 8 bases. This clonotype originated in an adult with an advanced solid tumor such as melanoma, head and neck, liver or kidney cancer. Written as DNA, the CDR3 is TGTGCCAGCAGTTTATTCCGACTAGGCGGGAGGGAGACCCAGTACTTC. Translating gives CASSLFRLGGRETQYF.